This entry is about one T cell receptor (beta chain). This specimen comes from a study of T cell changes during pregnancy in multiple sclerosis. The CDR3 runs to 15 residues. Trimming cost V 4 bases and J 5 bases, with 16 bases left between them. CDR1 is SGHRS and CDR2 is YFSETQ in the germline V gene. Here immunoSEQ multiplex PCR was the method, and the copy in TCRdb shows in-frame clones only, minus some. The sample yields more than 40,000 clones, 90% seen once. The clonotype comes from a female donor with multiple sclerosis, enrolled in a pregnancy study. V gene TRBV5-1 combines with J gene TRBJ2-1; tentative D call: TRBD1 (5 bases). Sequencing was performed on CD8+ T cells from peripheral blood mononuclear cells, taken in the third trimester of pregnancy. The CDR3, as DNA: TGCGCCAGCAGCCCCGGCTGGGGCTCAGACAATGAGCAGTTCTTC. Residues: CASSPGWGSDNEQFF.